Below, 30 T cell receptor beta chains from the same sample are listed, as sequenced in a study of tumor-infiltrating lymphocytes in primary liver carcinoma. Researchers generated TCR beta cDNA from around 0.55 ug of total RNA, relying on a constant-region primer. TCR beta libraries came from three nested multiplex PCR rounds using slightly modified ARM-PCR. Each of the first two PCR rounds ran roughly 9 cycles with TRBV1-TRBV30 forward and C-beta reverse primers. MiXCR, applied by TCRdb to the multiplex PCR reads, yields one record per CDR3 protein. Here the sample spans roughly 100,000 distinct CDR3 sequences, roughly 80% being singletons. Unsorted bulk tissue (roughly 17-34 mg) underwent RNA and DNA co-extraction. The sequencing input was liver tumor tissue from sampling region 3. Subset defined: tumor region T3, left-lateral pole. The receptors shown here come from a man aged 35 to 55 with primary liver carcinoma and hepatitis B virus infection.

Concerning this clonotype: No conserved phenylalanine or tryptophan is present at the end of the CDR3, so a read error is the likely explanation. V is TRBV4-2 and J is TRBJ2-1; 15 nucleotides agree with TRBD2. Germline values: CDR1 LGHNA, CDR2 YNFKEQ. V lost 0 bases and J lost 12; bases outside the gene matches: 15. The CDR3 totals 19 residues. This CDR3 reads CASSQDIAGGLAGGSPQFL. DNA for the CDR3: TGTGCCAGCAGCCAAGATATAGCGGGAGGACTAGCGGGAGGGAGCCCGCAGTTCTTA.

Remarks on this clonotype: A clone one base away is much larger, so this may be a read error. The rearrangement joins TRBV5-8 to TRBJ2-5; 7 bases align to TRBD1. This CDR3 contains 15 residues. Per the germline V gene, CDR1 is SGHTS and CDR2 is YDEGEE. In nucleotides, the CDR3 is TGTGCCAGCAGCTTAGGGCAGGGGGACCAAGAGACCAAGTACTTC. This encodes CASSLGQGDQETKYF. The full variable domain, completed using reference TRBV5-8 and TRBJ2-5, is EAGVTQSPTHLIKTRGQQATLRCSPISGHTSVYWYQQALGLGLQFLLWYDEGEERNRGNFPPRFSGRQFPNYSSELNVNALELEDSALYLCASSLGQGDQETKYFGPGTRLLVL.

V and J are TRBV29-1 and TRBJ1-1; perhaps TRBD1 as D (5 bases). Trimming took 5 bases from V and 0 from J, leaving 16 bases between them. This CDR3 is built from 15 residues. CDR1 SQVTM and CDR2 ANQGSEA come from the germline V gene. The CDR3 region is CSVPAGWAMNTEAFF. The CDR3 DNA is TGCAGCGTTCCCGCAGGGTGGGCCATGAACACTGAAGCTTTCTTT.

The genes are TRBV6-1 and TRBJ2-7, with D possibly matching TRBD2 (5 bases). The CDR3 sequence is 13 residues long. Trimming shortened V by 6 bases and J by 4 bases, and 13 bases separated the two germline ends. Germline-derived CDR1 and CDR2 are MNHNS and SASEGT. The CDR3 coding sequence is TGTGCCAGCAGCGGCGGGTCCTCATACGAGCAGTACTTC. Its protein product is CASSGGSSYEQYF.

With regard to this clonotype: A junction boundary mismatches the germline segment, possibly from a read error. V and J are TRBV29-1 and TRBJ2-2; possible D gene TRBD2, 5 bases. The CDR3 runs 16 residues. Germline CDR1 is SQVTM and CDR2 is ANQGSEA. This CDR3 reads CSVEVLDSQVIGVLFF. CDR3 DNA sequence: TGCAGTGTTGAAGTACTGGACTCTCAGGTCATCGGGGTGCTGTTTTTT.

A word on this clonotype: The junction departs from germline at one end; a sequencing error may be responsible. Here the CDR3 DNA reads TGTGTCAGCAGTCCAACGACTAGCGGGAGTACAAAAAGGGGCACAGATACGCAGTATTTT. Amino acid sequence: CVSSPTTSGSTKRGTDTQYF. The chain has TRBV6-6 and TRBJ2-3; TRBD2 matches 12 bases. The CDR3 is 20 residues long. The germline V gene encodes CDR1 MNHNY and CDR2 SVGAGI (reference sequence).

With respect to this clonotype: Since no conserved phenylalanine or tryptophan closes the CDR3, a read error is the likely cause. The chain couples TRBV12-3 or TRBV12-4 to TRBJ1-1; TRBD1 is a possible D gene (5 bases). This CDR3 has 14 amino acids. V lost 4 bases and J lost 1, with 10 bases in between. CDR3 DNA: TGTGCCAGCAGTTGGCCAGACAGGAACACTGAAGCTTTCATT. Translation gives CASSWPDRNTEAFI.

In regard to this clonotype: It is likely a read error, because the conserved phenylalanine at the end of the CDR3 is missing. The J gene is TRBJ1-5, the V gene TRBV11-2; tentative D call: TRBD1 (6 bases). Germline CDR1 reads SGHAT; CDR2 reads FQNNGV. The CDR3 extends over 17 amino acids. V lost 0 bases, J lost 3 bases, and 15 bases lay in between. As DNA, the CDR3 is TGTGCCAGCAGCTTAGAAGGGGTAACAGGGAACAATCAGCCCCAGCATCTT. Translation gives CASSLEGVTGNNQPQHL.

A remark on this clonotype: One end of the junction varies from germline; a read error may be responsible. The rearrangement joins TRBV11-1 to TRBJ2-3; TRBD2 is a possible D gene (6 bases). The germline CDR1 and CDR2 sequences are SGHAT and FQDESV (reference sequence). The CDR3 has 15 amino acids. In DNA form, the CDR3 reads TGTGTCAGCAGTTCGCCGAGGGAGGGCACAGATACGCAGTATTTT. It translates to CVSSSPREGTDTQYF.

Ten or more counts support this clonotype. V usage is TRBV5-4 and J usage is TRBJ2-7; D might be TRBD1 (6 bases). V lost 4 bases to trimming and J lost 3 bases, with 11 bases between them. CDR3 length: 13 residues. Germline V gene data show CDR1 as SGHNT and CDR2 as YYREEE (reference sequence). CDR3 protein: CASSPKQGYEQYF. CDR3 nucleotide sequence: TGTGCCAGCAGCCCCAAACAGGGCTACGAGCAGTACTTC.

Points on this clonotype: One end of the junction does not line up with germline, which may come from a read error. The J gene is TRBJ2-5, the V gene TRBV9; TRBD1 matches 9 bases. Germline V lookup: CDR1 SGDLS, CDR2 YYNGEE. This CDR3 is built from 14 residues. CDR3 sequence (DNA): TGTGCCAGCAGCATACAGGGGGCCAGAGAGACACAGTACTTC. Its translation: CASSIQGARETQYF.

This clonotype was seen once. The chain employs TRBV6-2 or TRBV6-3 and TRBJ2-7, with no clear D. The CDR3 loop spans 14 amino acids. Germline V gene lookup returns CDR1 MNHEY and CDR2 SVGEGT. CDR3 nucleotide sequence: TGTGACACCAACGACGCCAAGGGAAGGTACGAGCAGTACTTC. This sequence encodes CDTNDAKGRYEQYF.

The chain has TRBV29-1 and TRBJ2-7, with D tentatively TRBD1 or TRBD2 (7 bases each). This CDR3 comprises 12 residues. The V gene's germline CDR1 is SQVTM and CDR2 ANQGSEA. V dropped 8 bases and J dropped 10 bases, with 21 bases sitting between them. In DNA, the CDR3 is TGCAGCCCCAGGGGGGGGACCTATGATCAGTACTTC. It translates to CSPRGGTYDQYF.

Comment on this clonotype: No conserved phenylalanine or tryptophan is present at the end of the CDR3, so a read error is the likely explanation. The chain recombines TRBV12-3 or TRBV12-4 with TRBJ1-5; no definite D call. There are 16 residues in the CDR3. CDR3 region: CASTPGEYGDDQLQHL. The CDR3 nucleotides read TGTGCCAGCACTCCCGGCGAGTACGGCGACGATCAGCTCCAGCATTTA.

Notes on this clonotype: One junction end does not reproduce the germline sequence, and a read error may be involved. This chain links TRBV29-1 with TRBJ1-1; D remains ambiguous. CDR1 and CDR2 (germline): SQVTM, ANQGSEA. This CDR3 has 15 residues. Here the CDR3 DNA reads TGCAACGTGGGCCCGGGATGGGGAATGAACACTGAAGATTTCTTT. It translates to CNVGPGWGMNTEDFF.

Regarding this clonotype: The junction shows a germline mismatch at one end, possibly a read error. The chain uses TRBV4-2 and TRBJ1-2; D is ambiguous. Germline values: CDR1 LGHNA, CDR2 YNFKEQ. This CDR3 has 11 amino acids. The CDR3, as DNA: TGTGCCAGCTGCCAAGAGGGTGGCTACATCTTC. Translating it yields CASCQEGGYIF.

V is TRBV11-3 and J is TRBJ2-1; unclear D gene. Germline lookup yields CDR1 SGHNT and CDR2 YENEEA. The CDR3 sequence is 12 residues long. CDR3 bases: TGTGCTGGCAGCTTAAACCTCGGTGAGCAGTTCTTC. Amino acid sequence: CAGSLNLGEQFF.

Regarding this clonotype: Mismatch with germline at one junction end may stem from a read error. The CDR3 protein is CSIGDPGGSSYDQYF. The CDR3 region has the DNA TGCAGCATTGGAGATCCAGGAGGGAGCTCCTACGATCAGTACTTC. The chain has TRBV29-1 and TRBJ2-7; D is perhaps TRBD2 (6 bases). The CDR3 sequence is 15 residues long. Germline V gives CDR1 SQVTM, CDR2 ANQGSEA.

The gene calls are TRBV29-1 and TRBJ2-5; possibly TRBD2 for D (6 bases). Between the trimmed V and J ends, which lost 8 bases and 4 bases, there was a span of 14 bases. Germline V gives CDR1 SQVTM, CDR2 ANQGSEA. This CDR3 spans 12 amino acids. As DNA, the CDR3 is TGCAGCTTGTGGGACTGGGTAGAGACCCAGTACTTC. Protein: CSLWDWVETQYF.

The chain has TRBV12-3 or TRBV12-4 and TRBJ2-1; maybe TRBD2 (6 bases). The CDR3 extends over 14 amino acids. The ends were cut back, 9 bases at V and 4 bases at J, with 16 bases in the middle. Here the CDR3 DNA reads TGTGCCAGTATGACTATCGGGAGTTACAATGAGCAGTTCTTC. Protein sequence: CASMTIGSYNEQFF.

This chain links TRBV29-1 with TRBJ2-1; D is ambiguous. CDR1 is SQVTM, CDR2 ANQGSEA, per germline. The germline V and J ends were trimmed by 7 bases and 7 bases, with 17 bases remaining between them. This CDR3 comprises 13 residues. For the CDR3, the DNA is TGCAGCGATCGGAACTATGCAAAGAATGAGCAGTTCTTC. This sequence encodes CSDRNYAKNEQFF.

This clonotype was detected only once. The junction shows a germline mismatch at one end, possibly a read error. The V gene is TRBV29-1, the J gene TRBJ2-1; D ambiguous. Germline-derived CDR1 and CDR2 are SQVTM and ANQGSEA. This CDR3 is 15 amino acids long. The CDR3 DNA reads as TGCAGCGTTGATCTCTCTAGGGCCAATACTAATGAACAGTCCTTC. Translation gives CSVDLSRANTNEQSF.

This clonotype was recorded many times. The chain employs TRBV6-1 and TRBJ2-1; 9 bases are shared with TRBD2. CDR1 is MNHNS and CDR2 is SASEGT in the germline V gene. With 2 bases clipped from V and 12 bases from J, the junction kept 17 bases outside the gene matches. The CDR3 length is 17 residues. The CDR3 loop is CASSERGEVAGGAGQFF. The DNA for the CDR3 is TGTGCCAGCAGTGAACGGGGGGAAGTTGCGGGAGGGGCGGGGCAGTTCTTC.

Points on this clonotype: A junction end diverges from the germline sequence, so it may reflect a read error. This sequence joins TRBV11-2 and TRBJ1-1, with D perhaps matching TRBD1 (6 bases). CDR3 length: 15 amino acids. Germline V gene data show CDR1 as SGHAT and CDR2 as FQNNGV. CDR3 protein: CASGFGQMLNTEAFF. Here the CDR3 DNA reads TGTGCCAGCGGCTTTGGACAGATGTTAAACACTGAAGCTTTTTTT. Filled out from reference TRBV11-2 and TRBJ1-1, the complete variable domain reads EAGVAQSPRYKIIEKRQSVAFWCNPISGHATLYWYQQILGQGPKLLIQFQNNGVVDDSQLPKDRFSAERLKGVDSTLKIQPAKLEDSAVYLCASGFGQMLNTEAFFGQGTRLTVV.

This clonotype was detected once. Its ends do not fully match the called genes, so a read error is possible. V usage is TRBV6-2 or TRBV6-3 and J usage is TRBJ1-1, with TRBD1 identical over 7 bases. Germline-derived CDR1 and CDR2 are MNHEY and SVGEGT. The CDR3 extends over 13 amino acids. The CDR3: CASIRDSHTETFF. In nucleotides, the CDR3 is TGTGCCAGCATAAGGGACAGCCACACTGAAACTTTCTTT.

Note on this clonotype: One end of the junction is discordant with germline, which a read error may explain. The gene calls are TRBV6-5 and TRBJ2-7; D not resolved. The CDR3 length is 14 residues. Germline CDR1 is MNHEY and CDR2 is SVGAGI. The DNA of the CDR3 is TGTTCCAGCAGTTACGAATCTAGACTCTACGAGCACTACTTC. Protein: CSSSYESRLYEHYF.

Remarks on this clonotype: The junction departs from germline at one end; a sequencing error may be responsible. This sequence joins TRBV6-6 and TRBJ2-2, with 8 positions matching TRBD2. The CDR3 is 17 amino acids. From germline, CDR1 is MNHNY and CDR2 SVGAGI (reference sequence). The CDR3 region has the DNA TGTGCCGCGGGAGAAACTTACGCGGCGGGGGGCACCGGGGGGCTGTTTTTT. The encoded protein is CAAGETYAAGGTGGLFF.

Notes on this clonotype: The junction differs from germline at one of its ends, possibly a read error. The gene calls are TRBV6-2 or TRBV6-3 and TRBJ1-2, with D unclear. The CDR3 spans 14 residues. Germline CDR1 MNHEY, CDR2 SVGEGT. The CDR3 sequence is CTSSYSPGNYGYTF. In DNA, the CDR3 is TGTACCAGCAGTTACTCCCCGGGAAACTATGGCTACACCTTC.

This chain links TRBV6-6 with TRBJ2-7, with TRBD2 as a possible D gene (7 bases). Germline loops: CDR1 MNHNY, CDR2 SVGAGI (reference sequence). This CDR3 comprises 16 residues. V lost 2 bases and J 5 bases, leaving 19 bases between the germline ends. CDR3 nucleotide sequence: TGTGCCAGCAGTTACGGGCCGGGGGGCCTAGGCGACGAGCAGTACTTC. The encoded protein is CASSYGPGGLGDEQYF.

This clonotype was recorded once. The CDR3 DNA is TGTGCCAGCTCACCAGGGACACAGGGGACTCAGCCCCAGCATTTT. It is translated as CASSPGTQGTQPQHF. The V call is TRBV18, the J call TRBJ1-5; 7 nucleotides match TRBD1. This CDR3 region has 15 residues. J gave up 6 bases and V 2 bases, and 7 bases lay outside the gene matches. Germline V gene lookup returns CDR1 KGHSH and CDR2 LQKENI.